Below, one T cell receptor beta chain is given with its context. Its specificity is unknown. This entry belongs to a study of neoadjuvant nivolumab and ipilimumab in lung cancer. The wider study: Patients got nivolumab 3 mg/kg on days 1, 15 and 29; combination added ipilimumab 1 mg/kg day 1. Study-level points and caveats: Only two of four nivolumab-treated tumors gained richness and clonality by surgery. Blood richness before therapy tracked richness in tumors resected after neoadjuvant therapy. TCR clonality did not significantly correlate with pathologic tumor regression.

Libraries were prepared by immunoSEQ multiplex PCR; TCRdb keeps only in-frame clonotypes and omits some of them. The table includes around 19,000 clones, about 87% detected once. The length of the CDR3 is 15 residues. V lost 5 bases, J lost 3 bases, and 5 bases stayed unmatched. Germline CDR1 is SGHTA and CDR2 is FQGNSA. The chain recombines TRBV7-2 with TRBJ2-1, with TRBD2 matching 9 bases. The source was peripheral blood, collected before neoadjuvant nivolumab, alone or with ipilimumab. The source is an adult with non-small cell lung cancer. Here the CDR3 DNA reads TGTGCCAGCAGCCTCCTAGCGGGGAGCTACAATGAGCAGTTCTTC. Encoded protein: CASSLLAGSYNEQFF.